A single TCR beta chain is shown here with its context. This sample was taken from a study of blood T cell repertoires in COVID-19. The V end lost 3 bases, the J end lost 6 bases, and 10 bases lay between the germline ends. Germline lookup yields CDR1 SNHLY and CDR2 FYNNEI. This CDR3 has 13 residues. Seattle cases were enrolled at active infection and followed longitudinally. TCRdb keeps only in-frame clones here, not all; method: immunoSEQ multiplex PCR. The sample lists a few hundred thousand clones, approximately 90% occurring once. The sequencing input was peripheral blood. This receptor was obtained from a woman aged 45-65 years with COVID-19, enrolled during active disease. The rearrangement joins TRBV2 to TRBJ2-3; perhaps TRBD1 as D (6 bases). CDR3 sequence reads: CASSEGQRDTQYF. For the CDR3, the DNA is TGTGCCAGCAGTGAGGGACAACGGGATACGCAGTATTTT.